This T cell receptor beta chain is from a study of CD8 T cells in Susac syndrome. The germline CDR1 and CDR2 sequences are SEHNR and FQNEAQ (reference sequence). The CDR3 contains 15 residues. Trimming stripped 2 bases from V and 2 bases from J, with 12 bases between. RNA was extracted with the RNeasy kit, and a quantity of roughly 0.45 to 1 ug was reverse transcribed using random hexamers. MiXCR was run by TCRdb on the immunoSEQ multiplex PCR reads, yielding one entry per CDR3 protein. The data show about 180,000 distinct CDR3 sequences, just under 95% seen once. What was sequenced was CD4+ T cells from PBMCs. The chain couples TRBV7-9 to TRBJ1-2; perhaps TRBD1 as D (6 bases). This receptor was identified in a human donor with Susac syndrome. The CDR3, as DNA: TGTGCCAGCAGCTTAAGCTACAGGGAGAACTATGGCTACACCTTC. It translates to CASSLSYRENYGYTF.